These T cell receptor beta chains were read from a single sample in a study of regulatory T cells in long-lasting Graves disease. TCRdb itself ran the multiplex PCR reads through MiXCR, one entry per CDR3 protein. The sample consists of 300,000 to 350,000 distinct CDR3 sequences, around 20% of them appearing once. Material: peripheral blood mononuclear cells (PBMCs), obtained when the disease was refractory, from a patient treated with antithyroid drugs. These receptors came from a female donor with Graves disease. CDR3s include the opening cysteine and the closing phenylalanine or tryptophan. D genes are given only for firm matches. Not every row has a clone size; where given, it reads once, few, many or a size class.

NA	TRBV3-1	few	TRBJ1-2	TGTGCCAGCAGCCCCCGGGACCGGGATTTCTACACCTTC	CASSPRDRDFYTF
NA	TRBV14	NA	TRBJ1-2	TGTGCCGGCAGCCAAGACTACGGGCTGGGTGGCTACACCTTC	CAGSQDYGLGGYTF
TRBD2	TRBV3-1	NA	TRBJ2-7	TGTGCCAGCAGCTCTAAGAGCGGGAGGTGGGACGAGCAGTACTTC	CASSSKSGRWDEQYF
NA	TRBV2	many	TRBJ2-7	TGTGCCAGCAGTGACTCTGCGTGGAGCTCCTACGAGCAGTACTTC	CASSDSAWSSYEQYF
TRBD1	TRBV20-1	few	TRBJ1-5	TGCAGTGCAGCCCCTCCGGGACAGGGGGTGAGAGATCAGCCCCAGCATTTT	CSAAPPGQGVRDQPQHF
NA	TRBV5-1	many	TRBJ2-4	TGCGCCAGCAGCTTGGATCCAAGTCTAAACATTCAGTACTTC	CASSLDPSLNIQYF
NA	TRBV7-2	NA	TRBJ1-5	TGTGCCAGCAGCTTAAGGCCTGGCCCGTATAGCAATCAGCCCCAGCATTTT	CASSLRPGPYSNQPQHF
TRBD2	TRBV6-4	many	TRBJ2-7	TGTGCCAGCAGTGACTCCCTAGCGGGGGGGGATGAAGTGGACGAGCAGTACTTC	CASSDSLAGGDEVDEQYF
TRBD1	TRBV12-5	NA	TRBJ1-1	TGTGCTAGTGGCCACAACCGACAGGGGGGGCGGAACACTGAAGCTTTCTTT	CASGHNRQGGRNTEAFF
NA	TRBV6-1	few	TRBJ1-4	TGTGCCAGCAGTATTAAGGGGGTTCGGGAAAAACTGTTTTTT	CASSIKGVREKLFF
NA	TRBV28	many	TRBJ2-7	TGTGCCAGCAGCGTACACGAGCAGTACTTC	CASSVHEQYF
NA	TRBV20-1	NA	TRBJ1-6	TGCAGTGCTAGAATGTACGGGGGATTTGATTCACCCCTCCACTTT	CSARMYGGFDSPLHF
NA	TRBV6-9	few	TRBJ2-7	TGTGCCAGCAGTTACAACTACGAGCAGTACTTC	CASSYNYEQYF
TRBD1	TRBV7-9	many	TRBJ1-1	TGTGCCAGCACCCTCGGAGGGGGCTTCACTGAAGCTTTCTTT	CASTLGGGFTEAFF
NA	TRBV3-1	many	TRBJ2-7	TGTGCCAGCGGCCCAGAGGTGGGGGAGCAGTACTTC	CASGPEVGEQYF
TRBD2	TRBV9	NA	TRBJ2-5	TGTGCCAGCAGCGTAGGGGCTAGCGGGAGGCGGGAGACCCAGTACTTC	CASSVGASGRRETQYF
TRBD2	TRBV28	NA	TRBJ2-7	TGTGCCAGCAGTTACAATAGCGGGGGCTTAAGGGAGTACTTC	CASSYNSGGLREYF
NA	TRBV12-3/TRBV12-4	NA	TRBJ1-5	TGTGCCAGCAGTCGACTAACCCGCAATCAGCCCCAGCATTTT	CASSRLTRNQPQHF
NA	TRBV3-1	many	TRBJ2-7	TGTGCCAGCAGATTACAGGGTTCCTACGAGCAGTACTTC	CASRLQGSYEQYF
TRBD1	TRBV18	few	TRBJ1-6	TGTGCCAGCTCGGTACGACAGGGGACTGATTCACCCCTCCACTTT	CASSVRQGTDSPLHF
TRBD1	TRBV5-1	NA	TRBJ2-7	TGCGCCAGCAGCTTGAACCCGGGACAGGGATTTAGTGAGCAGTACTTC	CASSLNPGQGFSEQYF
NA	TRBV6-1	few	TRBJ2-4	TGTGCCAGCACCCCCGACGAAGGGTCAGGCAAAAACATTCAGTACTTC	CASTPDEGSGKNIQYF
NA	TRBV28	many	TRBJ1-5	TGTGCCAGCACCGTAAGCAGCAATCAGCCCCAGCATTTT	CASTVSSNQPQHF
NA	TRBV6-5	NA	TRBJ2-4	TGTGCCAGCAGTTACTCGGCCAACCCCGGGTTTTTATCCAAAAACATTCAGTACTTC	CASSYSANPGFLSKNIQYF
NA	TRBV9	few	TRBJ2-5	TGTGCCAGCAGCGTTGCGGGACACGTCCAAGAGACCCAGTACTTC	CASSVAGHVQETQYF
TRBD1	TRBV6-1	many	TRBJ1-5	TGTGCCAGCAGAGTGCAGGGGGCTAGCAATCAGCCCCAGCATTTT	CASRVQGASNQPQHF